This TCR beta chain emerged from a study of T cells in Graves' hyperthyroidism and ophthalmopathy. Study-wide results and limits: Blood also carried most thyroid clonotypes expanded above 0.001. Ophthalmopathy cases were set apart from stable hyperthyroidism by a 13 V-J model.

This clonotype was detected ten times or more. What it binds is not known. J was trimmed by 9 bases and V by 3 bases; bases with no gene match: 14. The length of the CDR3 is 15 residues. CDR1 and CDR2 (germline): DFQATT, SNEGSKA (reference sequence). The cohort's ophthalmopathy patients, a group with duration under 3 months, had a Clinical Activity Score of at least 3 and a NOSPECS grade of at least 4. This sample holds PBMCs from about 10 ml fresh peripheral blood. The investigators amplified TCR beta CDR3 regions from RNA transcripts. A first-round RT-PCR of the TCR CDR3 used the HTBI primer set. MiXCR, run by TCRdb on the multiplex PCR reads, gives a single entry per CDR3 protein. The table lists 500,000 to 800,000 distinct CDR3 sequences, more than 14% of them singletons.

The receptor was derived from a woman aged 50 to 60 with Graves' ophthalmopathy. The specimen was blood. The V and J genes are TRBV20-1 and TRBJ2-1, with 7 bases fitting TRBD2. The CDR3: CSARGLADTYGEQFF. CDR3 bases: TGCAGTGCTAGGGGTCTAGCGGATACCTACGGTGAGCAGTTCTTC.